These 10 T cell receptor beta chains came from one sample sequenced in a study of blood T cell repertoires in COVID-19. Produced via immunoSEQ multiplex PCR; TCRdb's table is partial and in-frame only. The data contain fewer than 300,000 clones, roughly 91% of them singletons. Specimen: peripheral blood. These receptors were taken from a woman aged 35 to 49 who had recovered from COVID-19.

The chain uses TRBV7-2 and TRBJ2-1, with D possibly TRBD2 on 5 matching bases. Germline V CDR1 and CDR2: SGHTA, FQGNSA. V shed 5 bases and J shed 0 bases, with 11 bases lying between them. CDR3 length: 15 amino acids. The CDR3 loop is CASSPSGGSYNEQFF. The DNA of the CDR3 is TGTGCCAGCAGCCCGAGCGGTGGCTCCTACAATGAGCAGTTCTTC. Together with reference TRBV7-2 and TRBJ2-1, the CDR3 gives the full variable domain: GAGVSQSPSNKVTEKGKDVELRCDPISGHTALYWYRQSLGQGLEFLIYFQGNSAPDKSGLPSDRFSAERTGGSVSTLTIQRTQQEDSAVYLCASSPSGGSYNEQFFGPGTRLTVL.

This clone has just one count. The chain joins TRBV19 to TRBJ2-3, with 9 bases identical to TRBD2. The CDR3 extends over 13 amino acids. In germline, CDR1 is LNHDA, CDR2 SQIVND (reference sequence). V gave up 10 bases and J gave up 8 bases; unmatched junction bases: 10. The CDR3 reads CATGGREGSTQYF. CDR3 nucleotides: TGTGCCACCGGTGGGCGGGAGGGGAGTACGCAGTATTTT.

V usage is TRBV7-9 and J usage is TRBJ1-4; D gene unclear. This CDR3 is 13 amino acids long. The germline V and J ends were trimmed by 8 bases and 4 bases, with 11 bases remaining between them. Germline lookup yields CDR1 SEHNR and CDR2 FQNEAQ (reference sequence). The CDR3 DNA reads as TGTGCCAGCGTGGGCGGGGTTAATGAAAAACTGTTTTTT. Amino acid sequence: CASVGGVNEKLFF.

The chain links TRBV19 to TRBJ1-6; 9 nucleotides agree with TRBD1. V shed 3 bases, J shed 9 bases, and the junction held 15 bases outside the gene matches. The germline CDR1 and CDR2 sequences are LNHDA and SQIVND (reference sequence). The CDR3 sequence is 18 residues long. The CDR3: CASSIGGPHRGPGSPLHF. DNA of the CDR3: TGTGCCAGTAGTATCGGGGGGCCCCACAGGGGGCCAGGTTCACCCCTCCACTTT.

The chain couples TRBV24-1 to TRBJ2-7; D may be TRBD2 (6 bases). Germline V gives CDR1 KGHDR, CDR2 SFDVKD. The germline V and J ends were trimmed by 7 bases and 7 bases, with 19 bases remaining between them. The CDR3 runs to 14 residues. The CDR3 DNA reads TGTGCCACCAGGCCCCCCGGGAGTCCCGGGGAGCAGTACGTC. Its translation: CATRPPGSPGEQYV.

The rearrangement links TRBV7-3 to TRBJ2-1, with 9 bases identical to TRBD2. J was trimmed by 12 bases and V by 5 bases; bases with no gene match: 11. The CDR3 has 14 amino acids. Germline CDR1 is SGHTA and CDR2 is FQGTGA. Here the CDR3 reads CASSTKWAGGRQFF. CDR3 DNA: TGTGCCAGCAGCACAAAATGGGCGGGAGGGCGGCAGTTCTTC.

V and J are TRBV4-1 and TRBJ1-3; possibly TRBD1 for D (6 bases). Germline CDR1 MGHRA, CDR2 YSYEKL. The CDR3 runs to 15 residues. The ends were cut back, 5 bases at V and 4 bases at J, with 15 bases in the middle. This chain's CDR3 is CASSGGRGEGNTIYF. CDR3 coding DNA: TGCGCCAGCAGCGGGGGCAGGGGTGAGGGAAACACCATATATTTT.

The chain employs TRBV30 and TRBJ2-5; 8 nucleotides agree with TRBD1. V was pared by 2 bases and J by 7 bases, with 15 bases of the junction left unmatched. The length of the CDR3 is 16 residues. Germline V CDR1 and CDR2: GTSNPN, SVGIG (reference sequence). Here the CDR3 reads CAWSIRDRRPGGTQYF. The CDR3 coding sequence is TGTGCCTGGAGTATCCGGGACAGGCGACCTGGGGGGACCCAGTACTTC. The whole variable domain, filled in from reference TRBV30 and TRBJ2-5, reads SQTIHQWPATLVQPVGSPLSLECTVEGTSNPNLYWYRQAAGRGLQLLFYSVGIGQISSEVPQNLSASRPQDRQFILSSKKLLLSDSGFYLCAWSIRDRRPGGTQYFGPGTRLLVL.

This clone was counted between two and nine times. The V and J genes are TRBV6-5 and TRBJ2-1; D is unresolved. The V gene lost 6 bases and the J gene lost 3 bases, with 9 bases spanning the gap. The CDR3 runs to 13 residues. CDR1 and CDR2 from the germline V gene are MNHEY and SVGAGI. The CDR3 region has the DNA TGTGCCAGCAGCCCCGCGGTCTACAATGAGCAGTTCTTC. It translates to CASSPAVYNEQFF.

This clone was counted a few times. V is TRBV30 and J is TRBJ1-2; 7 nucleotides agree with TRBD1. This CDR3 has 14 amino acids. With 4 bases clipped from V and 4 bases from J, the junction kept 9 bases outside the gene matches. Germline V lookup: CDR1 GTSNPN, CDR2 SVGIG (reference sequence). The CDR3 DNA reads TGTGCCTGGACCCCCAGGGGGACAGCCTATGGCTACACCTTC. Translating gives CAWTPRGTAYGYTF.